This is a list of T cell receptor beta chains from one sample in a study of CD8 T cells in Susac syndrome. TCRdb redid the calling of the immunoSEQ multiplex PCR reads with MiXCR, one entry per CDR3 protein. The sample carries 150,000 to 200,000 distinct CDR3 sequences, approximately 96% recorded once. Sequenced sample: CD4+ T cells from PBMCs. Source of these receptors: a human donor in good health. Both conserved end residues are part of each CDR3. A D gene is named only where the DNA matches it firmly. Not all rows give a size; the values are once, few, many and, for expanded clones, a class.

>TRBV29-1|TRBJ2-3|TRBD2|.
TGCAGCGCCACAGAAGGACTAGGGGGCACAGATACGCAGTATTTT
CSATEGLGGTDTQYF
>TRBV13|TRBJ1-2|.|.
TGTGCCAGCAGCTTAGTTCGGGCTGTCAGTGGCTACACCTTC
CASSLVRAVSGYTF
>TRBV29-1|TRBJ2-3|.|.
TGCAGCGTTGGGGCTAGACTGAAAGATACGCAGTATTTT
CSVGARLKDTQYF
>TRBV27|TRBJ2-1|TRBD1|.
TGTGCCAGCAGCCGGGACAGGGACTACAATGAGCAGTTCTTC
CASSRDRDYNEQFF
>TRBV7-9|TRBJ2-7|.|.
TGTGCCAGCAGCATCCAGGGCTACGAGCAGTACTTC
CASSIQGYEQYF
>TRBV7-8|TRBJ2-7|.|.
TGTGCCAGCAGCTTCCGGGGATCCCACGAGCAGTACTTC
CASSFRGSHEQYF
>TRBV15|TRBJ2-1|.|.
TGTGCCACCAGCAGAGTGGGTGGGGGGGCCCGCAATGAGCAGTTCTTC
CATSRVGGGARNEQFF
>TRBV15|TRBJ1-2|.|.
TGTGCCACCAGCATCACCAAAGGCCACTATGGCTACACCTTC
CATSITKGHYGYTF
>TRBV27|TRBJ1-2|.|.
TGTGCCAGCAGTGGAGACAGGTCCTTTTATGGCTACACCTTC
CASSGDRSFYGYTF
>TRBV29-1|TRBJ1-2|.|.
TGCAGCGTTGATCAGGGATATGGCTACACCTTC
CSVDQGYGYTF
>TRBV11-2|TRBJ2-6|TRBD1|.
TGTGCCAGCAGCTTATTTACAGGGGCGCTGGGGGCCAACGTCCTGACTTTC
CASSLFTGALGANVLTF
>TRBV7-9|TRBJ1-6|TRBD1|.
TGTGCCAGCAGCGACAGGGGACAGGGGGATTCACCCCTCCACTTT
CASSDRGQGDSPLHF
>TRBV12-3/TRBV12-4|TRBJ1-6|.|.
TGTGCCAGCAGTCCCGGATTGCCACCCCTCCACTTT
CASSPGLPPLHF
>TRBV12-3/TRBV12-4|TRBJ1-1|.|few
TGTGCCAGCAGTCGATCGGGGGTGAACACTGAAGCTTTCTTT
CASSRSGVNTEAFF
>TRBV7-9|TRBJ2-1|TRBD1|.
TGTGCCAGCAGCTTTGCGGACAGGCTGTCCTACAATGAGCAGTTCTTC
CASSFADRLSYNEQFF
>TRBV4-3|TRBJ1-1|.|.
TGCGCCAGCAGCCAAGACAGGGTTTCTCCCCACGCTTTCTTT
CASSQDRVSPHAFF
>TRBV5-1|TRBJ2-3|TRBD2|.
TGCGCCAGCAGCTTATCGAGTTCTAGCGGGAACACAGATACGCAGTATTTT
CASSLSSSSGNTDTQYF
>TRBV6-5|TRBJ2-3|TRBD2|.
TGTGCCAGCAGTTACTCGGGGGCGGGGGGAGCAGATACGCAGTATTTT
CASSYSGAGGADTQYF
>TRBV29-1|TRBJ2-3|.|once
TGCAGCGTTGAGACTAGGTACGCAGATACGCAGTATTTT
CSVETRYADTQYF
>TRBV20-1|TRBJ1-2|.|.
TGCAGTGCTAGTACGGCACATCGGTTCGGCGGCTACACCTTC
CSASTAHRFGGYTF
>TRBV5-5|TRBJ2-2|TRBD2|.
TGTGCCAGCAGCTTGTCCGGACTAGACGCCGGGGAGCTGTTTTTT
CASSLSGLDAGELFF
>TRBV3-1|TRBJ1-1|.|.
TGTGCCAGCAGCCCACTTGACAGGTTAAGGACTGAAGCTTTCTTT
CASSPLDRLRTEAFF
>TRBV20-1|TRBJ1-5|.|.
TGCAGTGCTTCGATAGGGGTCGGCAATCAGCCCCAGCATTTT
CSASIGVGNQPQHF
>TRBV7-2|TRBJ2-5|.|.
TGTGCCAGCAGCTCCTGGACCCCTGGAGAGACCCAGTACTTC
CASSSWTPGETQYF
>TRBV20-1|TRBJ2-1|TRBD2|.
TGCAGTGGCGAAGCGGGGGCGGGAAACAATGAGCAGTTCTTC
CSGEAGAGNNEQFF
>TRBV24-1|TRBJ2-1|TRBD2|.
TGTGCCACCAGTGGTCTAGCGGGGTCCGAGAGGGATGAGCAGTTCTTC
CATSGLAGSERDEQFF
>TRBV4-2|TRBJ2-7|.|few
TGTGCCAGCAGCCAAACGGGTTCTCCCCACGAGCAGTACTTC
CASSQTGSPHEQYF
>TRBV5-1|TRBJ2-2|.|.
TGCGCCTCGCGAACCGGGGCCGGCATCGGGGAGCTGTTTTTT
CASRTGAGIGELFF
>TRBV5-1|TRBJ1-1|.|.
TGCGCCAGCAGCTTGGAACCAATGAACACTGAAGCTTTCTTT
CASSLEPMNTEAFF
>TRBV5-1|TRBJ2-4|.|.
TGCGCCAGCAGGGGGCAAGGAAACATTCAGTACTTC
CASRGQGNIQYF
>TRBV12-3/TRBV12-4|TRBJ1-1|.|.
TGTGCCAGCAGCCCGCCGGGGGGGGGCACTGAAGCTTTCTTT
CASSPPGGGTEAFF
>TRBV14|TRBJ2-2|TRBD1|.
TGTGCCAGCAGCTGGGACAGAGGGACCGGGGAGCTGTTTTTT
CASSWDRGTGELFF
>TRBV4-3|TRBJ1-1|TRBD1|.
TGCGCCAGCAGCCAAGCTGGTGGGACAGGGAAGAACACTGAAGCTTTCTTT
CASSQAGGTGKNTEAFF
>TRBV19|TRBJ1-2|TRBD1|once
TGTGCCAGTACCGGAGTGGACAGGCCCAACTATGGCTACACCTTC
CASTGVDRPNYGYTF
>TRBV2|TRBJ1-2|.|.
TGTGCCAGTACAGGGCGCGGCTATGGCTACACCTTC
CASTGRGYGYTF
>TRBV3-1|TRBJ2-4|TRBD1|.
TGTGCCAGCAGCCCGGGACAGGGTGCGTCCATTCAGTACTTC
CASSPGQGASIQYF
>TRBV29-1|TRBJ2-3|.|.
TGCAGCGTAAAGACAGCCACAGATACGCAGTATTTT
CSVKTATDTQYF
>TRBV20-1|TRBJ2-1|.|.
TGCAGTGCGAGCAGTAGTAACAATGAGCAGTTCTTC
CSASSSNNEQFF
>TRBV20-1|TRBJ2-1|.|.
TGCAGTGCTAAGAACCCAGGCGGGCAGTTCTTC
CSAKNPGGQFF
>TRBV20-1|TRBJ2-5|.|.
TGCAGTGCTAGAGATCCGACGACACCCTACCAAGAGACCCAGTACTTC
CSARDPTTPYQETQYF
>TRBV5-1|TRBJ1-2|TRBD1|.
TGCGCCAGCAGCTTGGCACAGGGGGTTTCTGGCTACACCTTC
CASSLAQGVSGYTF
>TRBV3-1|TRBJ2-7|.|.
TGTGCCAGCAGCCAGAACCCGACCTACGAGCAGTACTTC
CASSQNPTYEQYF
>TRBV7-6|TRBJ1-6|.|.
TGTGCCAGCAGCTTAGCACTTGGTTCACCCCTCCACTTT
CASSLALGSPLHF
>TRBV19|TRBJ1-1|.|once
TGTGCCAGTAGTGCTACGGACAGCACTGAAGCTTTCTTT
CASSATDSTEAFF
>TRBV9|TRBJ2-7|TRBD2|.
TGTGCCAGCAGCGTAGGAGGGACTAATATTCTATCAAACGAGCAGTACTTC
CASSVGGTNILSNEQYF
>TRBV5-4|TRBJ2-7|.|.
TGTGCCAGCAGCCAGGGTTTTCCCTACGAGCAGTACTTC
CASSQGFPYEQYF
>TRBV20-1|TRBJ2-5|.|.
TGCAGTGCTAGAGGACCGGAAGAGACCCAGTACTTC
CSARGPEETQYF
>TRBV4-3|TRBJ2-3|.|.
TGCGCCAGCAGCCAAGAGCCAGGGTCGACGCAGTATTTT
CASSQEPGSTQYF
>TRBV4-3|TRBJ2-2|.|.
TGCGCCAGCAGCCAAGGGGTGAGGAGGCCCGGGGAGCTGTTTTTT
CASSQGVRRPGELFF
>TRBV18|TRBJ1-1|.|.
TGTGCCAGCTCATCGACCCGGGACACTGAAGCTTTCTTT
CASSSTRDTEAFF
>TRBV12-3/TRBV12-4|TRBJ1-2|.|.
TGTGCCAGCAGCGGTTCGAGGAGTGAGACAGGCCCTCTTACCTTC
CASSGSRSETGPLTF
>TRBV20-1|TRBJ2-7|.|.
TGCAGTGCTGGCCCCCCCAGGGTCTCCTACGAGCAGTACTTC
CSAGPPRVSYEQYF
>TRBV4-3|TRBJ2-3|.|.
TGCGCCAGCAGCCAAGAGTATGGCGACAGCACAGATACGCAGTATTTT
CASSQEYGDSTDTQYF
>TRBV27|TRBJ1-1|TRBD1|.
TGTGCCAGCAGTTATACAGGGGCCACTGAAGCTTTCTTT
CASSYTGATEAFF